The rows below give T cell receptor beta chains drawn from one sample of a study of blood T cell repertoires in COVID-19. The protocol was immunoSEQ multiplex PCR, while the TCRdb copy is restricted to in-frame clones and leaves out a portion. The table includes about 270,000 clones, about nine tenths detected once. Input material: peripheral blood. Source of these receptors: a man aged 45-65 years with acute or convalescent COVID-19. The CDR3 runs from the conserved cysteine through the conserved F or W. A D gene is named only where the DNA matches it firmly.

>TRBV19|NA|TRBJ1-2|12
CATPGRGHGYTF
TGTGCCACCCCGGGGAGGGGTCATGGCTACACCTTC
>TRBV20-1|NA|TRBJ2-3|14
CSASVLRSTDTQYF
TGCAGTGCTAGTGTACTCCGCTCCACAGATACGCAGTATTTT
>TRBV3-1/TRBV3-2|NA|TRBJ1-1|13
CASSPRQNTEAFF
TGTGCCAGCAGCCCGAGGCAGAACACTGAAGCTTTCTTT
>TRBV5-1|NA|TRBJ2-1|11
CASSLNSEQFF
TGCGCCAGCAGCTTGAACAGTGAGCAGTTCTTC
>TRBV7-9|NA|TRBJ2-1|11
CASSGLLEQFF
TGTGCCAGCAGTGGACTTCTCGAGCAGTTCTTC
>TRBV7-2|NA|TRBJ1-5|14
CASSLMTSDQPQHF
TGTGCCAGCAGCTTAATGACCAGCGATCAGCCCCAGCATTTT
>TRBV5-1|TRBD1|TRBJ1-3|15
CASSLDRGLGNTIYF
TGCGCCAGCAGCCTGGACAGGGGGCTAGGAAACACCATATATTTT
>TRBV19|NA|TRBJ2-1|14
CASSPMDRDNEQFF
TGTGCCAGTAGTCCGATGGACAGAGACAATGAGCAGTTCTTC
>TRBV18|TRBD1|TRBJ1-5|14
CASSSDRANQPQHF
TGTGCCAGCTCATCGGACAGGGCCAATCAGCCCCAGCATTTT
>TRBV10-2|TRBD2|TRBJ2-5|15
CASSQGLASQETQYF
TGCGCCAGCAGCCAGGGACTAGCGAGCCAAGAGACCCAGTACTTC
>TRBV29-1|NA|TRBJ2-7|12
CSAGEAAYEQYF
TGCAGCGCTGGCGAGGCGGCTTACGAGCAGTACTTC
>TRBV7-2|TRBD1|TRBJ2-3|16
CASSLALGGRTDTQYF
TGTGCCAGCAGCTTAGCGCTAGGGGGCCGCACAGATACGCAGTATTTT
>TRBV9|TRBD2|TRBJ2-7|17
CASSVGEGSTLSYEQYF
TGTGCCAGCAGCGTAGGGGAGGGGTCCACTCTCTCCTACGAGCAGTACTTC